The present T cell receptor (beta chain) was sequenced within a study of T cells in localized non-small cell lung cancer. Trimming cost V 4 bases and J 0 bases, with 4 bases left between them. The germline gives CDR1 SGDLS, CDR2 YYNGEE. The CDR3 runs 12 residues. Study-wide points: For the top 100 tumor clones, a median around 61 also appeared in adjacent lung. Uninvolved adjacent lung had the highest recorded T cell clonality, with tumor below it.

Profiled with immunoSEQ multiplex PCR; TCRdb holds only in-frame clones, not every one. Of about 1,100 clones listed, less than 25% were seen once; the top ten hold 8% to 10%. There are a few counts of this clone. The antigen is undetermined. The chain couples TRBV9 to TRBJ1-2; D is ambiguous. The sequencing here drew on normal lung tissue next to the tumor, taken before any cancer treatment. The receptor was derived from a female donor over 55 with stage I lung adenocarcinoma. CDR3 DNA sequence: TGTGCCAGCAGCAATACTAACTATGGCTACACCTTC. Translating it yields CASSNTNYGYTF.